Listed below are T cell receptor beta chains from one sample, sequenced in a study of T-cell reconstitution after alpha-beta-depleted transplantation in children. Each CDR3 protein gets one entry after TCRdb re-called the PCR reads with MiXCR. The sample includes hundreds of thousands of distinct CDR3 sequences, around 8.4% of them seen just once. The input for sequencing was PBMCs, mostly from graft donor cells, taken 360 days after TCRalphabeta/CD19-depleted stem cell transplant. The receptors were sampled from a male patient aged 2-9 years who had a stem cell transplant for acute myeloid leukemia, so the T cells may come from the graft donor. The CDR3 runs from the conserved cysteine through the conserved F or W. D genes are given only for firm matches. Where a row states a size, it is once, few, many or the class of an expanded clone; other rows omit it.

V: TRBV5-4
J: TRBJ2-3
D: TRBD2
size: .
CDR3: CASSSRLAGGPDTQYF
DNA: TGTGCCAGCAGCTCAAGACTAGCGGGGGGGCCAGATACGCAGTATTTT

V: TRBV4-3
J: TRBJ1-2
D: .
size: few
CDR3: CASSQARSANYGYTF
DNA: TGCGCCAGCAGCCAAGCAAGGTCAGCTAACTATGGCTACACCTTC

V: TRBV18
J: TRBJ2-7
D: .
size: many
CDR3: CASSPGSGTNFYEQYF
DNA: TGTGCCAGCTCACCAGGGTCCGGGACAAACTTTTACGAGCAGTACTTC

V: TRBV3-1
J: TRBJ2-5
D: .
size: many
CDR3: CASSQQQETQYF
DNA: TGTGCCAGCAGCCAACAGCAAGAGACCCAGTACTTC

V: TRBV27
J: TRBJ1-1
D: TRBD1
size: medium-sized
CDR3: CASIDRAGKTEAFF
DNA: TGTGCCAGCATTGACAGGGCAGGAAAAACTGAAGCTTTCTTT

V: TRBV19
J: TRBJ1-5
D: .
size: few
CDR3: CASTPPGPRNQPQHF
DNA: TGTGCCAGTACACCTCCGGGACCCCGCAATCAGCCCCAGCATTTT

V: TRBV5-1
J: TRBJ2-7
D: .
size: .
CDR3: CASRAAGSYEQYF
DNA: TGCGCCAGCAGGGCCGCCGGGTCCTACGAGCAGTACTTC

V: TRBV12-3/TRBV12-4
J: TRBJ2-2
D: .
size: .
CDR3: CASSFVPSTGELFF
DNA: TGTGCCAGCAGTTTTGTGCCATCCACCGGGGAGCTGTTTTTT

V: TRBV18
J: TRBJ1-2
D: TRBD1
size: .
CDR3: CASSTQQGARGYTF
DNA: TGTGCCAGCTCCACGCAACAGGGGGCTCGAGGCTACACCTTC

V: TRBV7-9
J: TRBJ2-1
D: .
size: .
CDR3: CASSSRRSDANNEQFF
DNA: TGTGCCAGCAGCTCCCGCCGGAGTGACGCTAACAATGAGCAGTTCTTC

V: TRBV12-3/TRBV12-4
J: TRBJ2-6
D: .
size: .
CDR3: CASSWRGRWANVLTF
DNA: TGTGCCAGCAGTTGGAGGGGGCGATGGGCCAACGTCCTGACTTTC

V: TRBV12-3/TRBV12-4
J: TRBJ2-2
D: .
size: .
CDR3: CASTITGELFF
DNA: TGTGCCAGCACCATCACCGGGGAGCTGTTTTTT

V: TRBV11-2
J: TRBJ1-2
D: .
size: few
CDR3: CASSPSYSNYGYTF
DNA: TGTGCCAGCAGCCCGAGTTATTCTAACTATGGCTACACCTTC

V: TRBV7-9
J: TRBJ2-3
D: .
size: .
CDR3: CASSRDISTDTQYF
DNA: TGTGCCAGCAGCCGGGACATTAGCACAGATACGCAGTATTTT

V: TRBV12-3/TRBV12-4
J: TRBJ1-5
D: .
size: few
CDR3: CASSLKGRGQPQHF
DNA: TGTGCCAGCAGTTTGAAGGGGAGGGGACAGCCCCAGCATTTT

V: TRBV20-1
J: TRBJ1-6
D: TRBD1
size: .
CDR3: CSARAGQGGYNSPLHF
DNA: TGCAGTGCTAGAGCGGGACAGGGGGGCTATAATTCACCCCTCCACTTT

V: TRBV20-1
J: TRBJ2-1
D: .
size: few
CDR3: CSARGGREGETPYNEQFF
DNA: TGCAGTGCTAGAGGCGGAAGGGAGGGGGAGACTCCCTACAATGAGCAGTTCTTC

V: TRBV5-6
J: TRBJ2-1
D: TRBD2
size: many
CDR3: CASSSPPSGYNEQFF
DNA: TGTGCCAGCAGCTCTCCGCCTAGCGGTTACAATGAGCAGTTCTTC

V: TRBV20-1
J: TRBJ2-3
D: .
size: few
CDR3: CSPRPGPSTDTQYF
DNA: TGCAGTCCAAGACCAGGACCTAGCACAGATACGCAGTATTTT

V: TRBV7-9
J: TRBJ2-7
D: .
size: .
CDR3: CASSFNYEQYF
DNA: TGTGCCAGCAGCTTTAACTACGAGCAGTACTTC

V: TRBV10-3
J: TRBJ2-6
D: .
size: many
CDR3: CAIFSGANVLTF
DNA: TGTGCCATCTTCTCTGGGGCCAACGTCCTGACTTTC

V: TRBV6-5
J: TRBJ2-5
D: .
size: .
CDR3: CASSYLSSEETQYF
DNA: TGTGCCAGCAGTTACCTCTCTAGTGAGGAGACCCAGTACTTC

V: TRBV20-1
J: TRBJ2-1
D: .
size: many
CDR3: CSARDATGVSYNEQFF
DNA: TGCAGTGCTAGAGATGCTACGGGAGTCTCCTACAATGAGCAGTTCTTC

V: TRBV12-3/TRBV12-4
J: TRBJ1-5
D: TRBD1
size: .
CDR3: CASSSYAGGLYQPQHF
DNA: TGTGCCAGCAGCAGCTATGCAGGGGGCTTATATCAGCCCCAGCATTTT

V: TRBV24-1
J: TRBJ2-1
D: .
size: many
CDR3: CATSGTLLGDEQFF
DNA: TGTGCCACCAGTGGGACCCTCCTGGGGGATGAGCAGTTCTTC

V: TRBV7-2
J: TRBJ2-1
D: .
size: .
CDR3: CASSLPSGYREVNNEQFF
DNA: TGTGCCAGCAGCTTACCTTCCGGGTACAGGGAAGTGAACAATGAGCAGTTCTTC

V: TRBV11-3
J: TRBJ2-2
D: TRBD2
size: .
CDR3: CASSSGGLNTGELFF
DNA: TGTGCCAGCAGTTCGGGGGGATTGAACACCGGGGAGCTGTTTTTT

V: TRBV29-1
J: TRBJ2-3
D: .
size: many
CDR3: CSVLVAETDTQYF
DNA: TGCAGCGTCTTAGTGGCGGAGACAGATACGCAGTATTTT

V: TRBV9
J: TRBJ2-1
D: .
size: many
CDR3: CASSGTSSYNEQFF
DNA: TGTGCCAGCAGCGGGACGTCCTCCTACAATGAGCAGTTCTTC

V: TRBV28
J: TRBJ2-1
D: .
size: many
CDR3: CASMSSPYNEQFF
DNA: TGTGCCAGCATGAGCAGTCCCTACAATGAGCAGTTCTTC

V: TRBV3-1
J: TRBJ2-1
D: .
size: .
CDR3: CASSQTRGTYNEQFF
DNA: TGTGCCAGCAGCCAAACTAGGGGGACCTACAATGAGCAGTTCTTC

V: TRBV20-1
J: TRBJ2-1
D: .
size: .
CDR3: CSASSDIYNEQFF
DNA: TGCAGTGCCTCCTCCGACATCTACAATGAGCAGTTCTTC

V: TRBV4-3
J: TRBJ2-3
D: .
size: .
CDR3: CASSQFAGPSTDTQYF
DNA: TGCGCCAGCAGCCAATTCGCGGGACCGAGCACAGATACGCAGTATTTT

V: TRBV11-3
J: TRBJ2-3
D: .
size: .
CDR3: CASSLVAITSTDTQYF
DNA: TGTGCCAGCAGCTTAGTGGCAATCACTAGCACAGATACGCAGTATTTT

V: TRBV20-1
J: TRBJ1-1
D: .
size: .
CDR3: CSAPSQQNTEAFF
DNA: TGCAGTGCGCCGTCACAGCAGAACACTGAAGCTTTCTTT

V: TRBV6-2/TRBV6-3
J: TRBJ2-1
D: TRBD2
size: few
CDR3: CASSYRREGSYNEQFF
DNA: TGTGCCAGCAGTTACCGGCGGGAGGGTTCCTACAATGAGCAGTTCTTC

V: TRBV5-1
J: TRBJ2-1
D: .
size: many
CDR3: CASSFNRSSYNEQFF
DNA: TGCGCCAGCAGCTTTAACCGTAGCTCCTACAATGAGCAGTTCTTC

V: TRBV4-2
J: TRBJ2-2
D: .
size: many
CDR3: CASSQDPREDTGELFF
DNA: TGTGCCAGCAGCCAAGATCCGAGGGAGGACACCGGGGAGCTGTTTTTT

V: TRBV20-1
J: TRBJ2-3
D: .
size: few
CDR3: CSARETGFRGADTQYF
DNA: TGCAGTGCTAGAGAGACCGGCTTCAGGGGGGCAGATACGCAGTATTTT

V: TRBV12-3/TRBV12-4
J: TRBJ2-2
D: .
size: few
CDR3: CASSSLPGQLRPTGELFF
DNA: TGTGCCAGCAGTTCTCTCCCGGGACAATTACGGCCCACCGGGGAGCTGTTTTTT

V: TRBV19
J: TRBJ2-5
D: TRBD2
size: .
CDR3: CASSIRREVGETQYF
DNA: TGTGCCAGTAGTATCCGGCGGGAGGTCGGAGAGACCCAGTACTTC

V: TRBV12-3/TRBV12-4
J: TRBJ2-5
D: TRBD2
size: many
CDR3: CASDHSGAQETQYF
DNA: TGTGCCAGCGACCATAGCGGGGCGCAAGAGACCCAGTACTTC

V: TRBV11-1
J: TRBJ1-2
D: .
size: few
CDR3: CASSLFGGYGYTF
DNA: TGTGCCAGCAGCTTGTTTGGGGGATATGGCTACACCTTC

V: TRBV6-5
J: TRBJ2-7
D: .
size: few
CDR3: CASSYSPEGDQYF
DNA: TGTGCCAGCAGTTACTCACCCGAGGGAGACCAGTACTTC

V: TRBV20-1
J: TRBJ2-5
D: .
size: many
CDR3: CSASAGLQETQYF
DNA: TGCAGTGCTAGTGCTGGACTCCAAGAGACCCAGTACTTC

V: TRBV12-3/TRBV12-4
J: TRBJ2-1
D: .
size: few
CDR3: CASSLWRVSSYNEQFF
DNA: TGTGCCAGCAGTTTATGGCGGGTGAGCTCCTACAATGAGCAGTTCTTC

V: TRBV12-3/TRBV12-4
J: TRBJ2-7
D: TRBD2
size: few
CDR3: CASTPGYERDSYEQYF
DNA: TGTGCCAGCACCCCCGGCTATGAGCGGGACTCCTACGAGCAGTACTTC

V: TRBV27
J: TRBJ1-2
D: .
size: many
CDR3: CASSLSGLYGYTF
DNA: TGTGCCAGCAGTTTATCCGGGCTCTATGGCTACACCTTC